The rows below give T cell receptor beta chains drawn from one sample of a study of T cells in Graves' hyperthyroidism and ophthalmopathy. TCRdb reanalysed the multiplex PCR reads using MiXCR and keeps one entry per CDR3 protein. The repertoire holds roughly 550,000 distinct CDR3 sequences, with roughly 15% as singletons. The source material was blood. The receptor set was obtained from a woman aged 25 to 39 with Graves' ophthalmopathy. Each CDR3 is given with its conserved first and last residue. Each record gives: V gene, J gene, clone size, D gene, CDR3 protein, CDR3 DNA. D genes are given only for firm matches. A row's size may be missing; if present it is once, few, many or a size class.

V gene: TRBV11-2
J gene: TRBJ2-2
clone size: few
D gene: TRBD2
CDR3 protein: CASSLAAGGSIPGELFF
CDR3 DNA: TGTGCCAGCAGTTTAGCGGCGGGGGGATCCATCCCCGGGGAGCTGTTTTTT

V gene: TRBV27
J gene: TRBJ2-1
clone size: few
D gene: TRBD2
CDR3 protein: CTSSQTFGTSGNEQFF
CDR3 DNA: TGTACCAGCAGTCAGACCTTTGGGACTAGCGGCAATGAGCAGTTCTTC

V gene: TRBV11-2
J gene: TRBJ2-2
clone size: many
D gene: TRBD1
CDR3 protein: CASSLGTGFDTGELFF
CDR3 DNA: TGTGCCAGCAGCTTAGGGACAGGTTTTGACACCGGGGAGCTGTTTTTT

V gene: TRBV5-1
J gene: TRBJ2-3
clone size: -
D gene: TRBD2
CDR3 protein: CASSLFPGTTTDTQYF
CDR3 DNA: TGCGCCAGCAGCTTGTTTCCCGGGACTACCACAGATACGCAGTATTTT

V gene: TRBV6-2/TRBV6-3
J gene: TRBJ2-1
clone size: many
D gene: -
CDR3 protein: CASTQNPSRSYNEQFF
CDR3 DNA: TGTGCCAGCACTCAAAACCCGTCGCGCTCCTACAATGAGCAGTTCTTC

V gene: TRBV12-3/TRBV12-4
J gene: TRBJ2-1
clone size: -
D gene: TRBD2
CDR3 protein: CASSLTSGSTFASSYNEQFF
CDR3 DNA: TGTGCCAGCAGTTTAACTAGCGGGAGTACATTCGCCAGCTCCTACAATGAGCAGTTCTTC

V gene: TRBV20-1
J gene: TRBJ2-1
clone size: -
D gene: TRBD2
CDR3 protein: CSARDGLAGGDREFF
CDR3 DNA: TGCAGTGCTAGAGATGGGCTAGCGGGAGGCGATCGGGAGTTCTTC

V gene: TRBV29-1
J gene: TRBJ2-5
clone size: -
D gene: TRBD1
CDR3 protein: CSVGKGQRETQYF
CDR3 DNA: TGCAGCGTTGGTAAGGGACAGAGGGAGACCCAGTACTTC

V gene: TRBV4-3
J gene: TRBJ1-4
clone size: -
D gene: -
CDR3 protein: CASSQGYGAEKLFF
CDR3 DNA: TGCGCCAGCAGCCAGGGCTATGGCGCGGAAAAACTGTTTTTT

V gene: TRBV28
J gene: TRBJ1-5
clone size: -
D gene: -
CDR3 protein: CAIEVQGNGNQPQHF
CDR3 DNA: TGTGCCATCGAAGTACAGGGAAACGGCAATCAGCCCCAGCATTTT

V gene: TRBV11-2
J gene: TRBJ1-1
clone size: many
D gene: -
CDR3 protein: CASSLEVAAFYEAFF
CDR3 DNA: TGTGCCAGCAGCTTAGAAGTAGCAGCCTTTTATGAAGCTTTCTTT

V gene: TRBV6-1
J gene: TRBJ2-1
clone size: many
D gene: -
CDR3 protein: CASSEGGVSEQFF
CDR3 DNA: TGTGCCAGCAGTGAAGGTGGGGTTAGTGAGCAGTTCTTC

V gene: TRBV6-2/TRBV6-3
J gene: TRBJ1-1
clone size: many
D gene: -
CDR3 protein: CASSYTGTNTEAFF
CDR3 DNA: TGTGCCAGCAGTTATACAGGGACGAACACTGAAGCTTTCTTT

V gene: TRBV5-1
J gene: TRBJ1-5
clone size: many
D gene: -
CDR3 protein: CASSSEGNQPQHF
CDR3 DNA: TGCGCCAGCAGCTCAGAAGGGAATCAGCCCCAGCATTTT

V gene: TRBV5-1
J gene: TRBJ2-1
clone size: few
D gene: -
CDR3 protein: CASSLKFDEQFF
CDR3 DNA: TGCGCCAGCAGCTTGAAATTCGATGAGCAGTTCTTC

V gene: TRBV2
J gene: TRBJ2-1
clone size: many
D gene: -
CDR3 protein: CASSPPPEPFF
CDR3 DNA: TGTGCCAGCAGTCCCCCCCCCGAACCGTTCTTC

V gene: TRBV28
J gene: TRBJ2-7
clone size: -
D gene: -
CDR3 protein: CASSAEVLSYEQYF
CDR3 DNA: TGTGCCAGCAGTGCCGAGGTTCTTTCCTACGAGCAGTACTTC

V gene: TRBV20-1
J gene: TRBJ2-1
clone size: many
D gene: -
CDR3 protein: CSASPLVWEQFF
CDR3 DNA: TGCAGTGCTAGTCCCCTGGTATGGGAGCAGTTCTTC

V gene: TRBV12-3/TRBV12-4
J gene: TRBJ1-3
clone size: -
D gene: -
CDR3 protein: CASILTGTMRNTIYF
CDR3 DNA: TGTGCCAGCATCCTCACCGGGACTATGAGAAACACCATATATTTT

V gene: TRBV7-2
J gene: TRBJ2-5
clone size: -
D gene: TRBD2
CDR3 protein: CASSVTGLAGPGETQYF
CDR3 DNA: TGTGCCAGCAGCGTAACGGGACTAGCGGGACCGGGAGAGACCCAGTACTTC

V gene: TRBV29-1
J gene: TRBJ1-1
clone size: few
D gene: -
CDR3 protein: CSVENRRNTEAFF
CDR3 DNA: TGCAGCGTTGAAAACAGACGAAACACTGAAGCTTTCTTT

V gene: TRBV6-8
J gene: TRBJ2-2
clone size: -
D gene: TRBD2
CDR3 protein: CASSYGRATPGELFF
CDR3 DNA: TGTGCCAGCAGTTATGGGAGGGCCACTCCCGGGGAGCTGTTTTTT

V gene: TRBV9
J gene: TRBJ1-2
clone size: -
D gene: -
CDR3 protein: CASSPRLVPNCGYTF
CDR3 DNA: TGTGCCAGCAGCCCCCGACTGGTGCCAAACTGTGGCTACACCTTC

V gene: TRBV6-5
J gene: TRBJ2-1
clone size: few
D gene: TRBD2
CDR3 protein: CASSYGGSGYNEQFF
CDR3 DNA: TGTGCCAGCAGTTACGGCGGGAGTGGGTACAATGAGCAGTTCTTC

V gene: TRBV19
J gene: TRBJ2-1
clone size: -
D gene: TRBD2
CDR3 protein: CASSRPGESGSVQFF
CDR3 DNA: TGTGCCAGTAGTAGGCCAGGCGAGAGCGGGAGCGTGCAGTTCTTC

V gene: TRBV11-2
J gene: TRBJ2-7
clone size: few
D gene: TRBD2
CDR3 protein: CASSYRASGEQYF
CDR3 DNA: TGTGCCAGCAGCTATCGGGCTAGCGGCGAGCAGTACTTC

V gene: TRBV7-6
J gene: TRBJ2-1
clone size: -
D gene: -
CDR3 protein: CASSPPWTTHNEQFF
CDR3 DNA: TGTGCCAGCAGCCCCCCCTGGACTACCCACAATGAGCAGTTCTTC

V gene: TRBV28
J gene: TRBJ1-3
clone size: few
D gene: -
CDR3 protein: CASTGRQLIGNTIYF
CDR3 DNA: TGTGCCAGCACCGGAAGGCAGCTCATTGGAAACACCATATATTTT

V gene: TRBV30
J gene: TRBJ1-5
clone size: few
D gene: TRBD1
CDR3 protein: CAWSEGASQPQHF
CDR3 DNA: TGTGCCTGGAGTGAGGGGGCGTCTCAGCCCCAGCATTTT

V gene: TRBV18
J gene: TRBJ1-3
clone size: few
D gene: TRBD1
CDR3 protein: CASSTQQGAHSGNTIYF
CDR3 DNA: TGTGCCAGCTCAACACAACAGGGGGCCCACTCTGGAAACACCATATATTTT

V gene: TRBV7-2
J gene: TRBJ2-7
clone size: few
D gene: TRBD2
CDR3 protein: CASSPFSGINYEQYF
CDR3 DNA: TGTGCCAGCAGCCCATTTAGCGGGATAAACTACGAGCAGTACTTC

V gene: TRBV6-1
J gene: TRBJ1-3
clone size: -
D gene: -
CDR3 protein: CASSEWRNTIYF
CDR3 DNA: TGTGCCAGCAGTGAATGGAGAAACACCATATATTTT